Below, one T cell receptor beta chain is given with its context. Produced via immunoSEQ multiplex PCR; TCRdb's table is partial and in-frame only. The repertoire holds more than 70,000 clones, 85% to 95% seen once, with about 2.5% in the top ten. This sample is part of a study of T cell changes during pregnancy in multiple sclerosis. CDR3 length: 14 amino acids. V lost 0 bases and J 4 bases, leaving 7 bases between the germline ends. Per the germline V gene, CDR1 is MNHNY and CDR2 is SVGAGI (reference sequence). The sequence was collected from a female donor with multiple sclerosis, enrolled in a pregnancy study. This chain links TRBV6-6 with TRBJ1-5; TRBD1 might be the D (6 bases). Sequenced material: peripheral blood, taken before pregnancy. Written as DNA, the CDR3 is TGTGCCAGCAGTTACTCGCAGGGGAATCAGCCCCAGCATTTT. It translates to CASSYSQGNQPQHF.